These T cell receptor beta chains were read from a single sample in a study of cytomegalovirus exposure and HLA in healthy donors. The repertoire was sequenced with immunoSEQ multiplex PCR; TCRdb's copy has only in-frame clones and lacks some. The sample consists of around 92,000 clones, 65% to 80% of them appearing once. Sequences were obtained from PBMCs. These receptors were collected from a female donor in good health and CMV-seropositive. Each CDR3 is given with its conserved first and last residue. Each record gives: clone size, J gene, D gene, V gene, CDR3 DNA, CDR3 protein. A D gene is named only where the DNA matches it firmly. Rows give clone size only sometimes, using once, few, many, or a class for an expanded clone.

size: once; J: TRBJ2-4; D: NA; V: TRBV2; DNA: TGTGCCAGCAGTTACACAGGGAATAGCAACATTCAGTACTTC; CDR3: CASSYTGNSNIQYF
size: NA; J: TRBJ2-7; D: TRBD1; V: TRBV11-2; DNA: TGTGCCAGCAGGCGTGGACAGGACTACGAGCAGTACTTC; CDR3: CASRRGQDYEQYF
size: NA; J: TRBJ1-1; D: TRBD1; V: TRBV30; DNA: TGTGCCTCGGGACAGGGTTATCAAAGGGACACTGAAGCTTTCTTT; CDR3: CASGQGYQRDTEAFF
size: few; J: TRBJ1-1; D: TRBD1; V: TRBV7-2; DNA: TGTGCCAGCAGCACCTACAGGGGGAACACTGAAGCTTTCTTT; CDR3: CASSTYRGNTEAFF
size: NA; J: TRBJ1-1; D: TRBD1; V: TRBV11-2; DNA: TGTGCCAGCAGCTTAGGGACGGACAGGGGCCGATTCTTT; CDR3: CASSLGTDRGRFF
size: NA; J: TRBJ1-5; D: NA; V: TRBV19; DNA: TGTGCCAGTCTTCAGCCCCAGCATTTT; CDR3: CASLQPQHF
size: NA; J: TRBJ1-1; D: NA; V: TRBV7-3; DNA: TGTGCCAGCAGCTTAACAGGGGTCATGAACACTGAAGCTTTCTTT; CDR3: CASSLTGVMNTEAFF
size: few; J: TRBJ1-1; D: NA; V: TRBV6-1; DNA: TGTGCCAGCAGTGATTATCAGGGGCGAACTGAAGCTTTCTTT; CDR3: CASSDYQGRTEAFF
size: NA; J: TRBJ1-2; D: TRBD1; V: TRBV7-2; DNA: TGTGCCAGCAGGCCCGGTTCGGACAGGGGGAACTATGGCTACACCTTC; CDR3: CASRPGSDRGNYGYTF
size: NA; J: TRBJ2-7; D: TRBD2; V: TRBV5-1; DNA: TGCGCCAGCAGCTTACAGCGGGAGCCCCCCTCCGAGCAGTACTTC; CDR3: CASSLQREPPSEQYF
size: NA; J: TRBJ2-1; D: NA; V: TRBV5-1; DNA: TGCGCCAGCAGCTACGGACAGAACAATGAGCAGTTCTTC; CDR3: CASSYGQNNEQFF
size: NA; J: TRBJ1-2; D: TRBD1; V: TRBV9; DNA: TGTGCCAGCAGCGGCGGACAGGGGGACTATGGCTACACCTTC; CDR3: CASSGGQGDYGYTF
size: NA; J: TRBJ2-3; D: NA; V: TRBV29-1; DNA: TGCAGCGTTGAAGATGCGACCCGGGGCACAGATACGCAGTATTTT; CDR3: CSVEDATRGTDTQYF
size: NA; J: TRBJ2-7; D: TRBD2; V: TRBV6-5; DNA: TGTGCAAGGGAGGGGAAACTAGCGGCAGAGCAGTACTTC; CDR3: CAREGKLAAEQYF
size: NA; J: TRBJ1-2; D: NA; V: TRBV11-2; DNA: TGTGCCAGCAGCTTAGATGTGGACTCCCGTCCCCACTATGGCTACACCTTC; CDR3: CASSLDVDSRPHYGYTF
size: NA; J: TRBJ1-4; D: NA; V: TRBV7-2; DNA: TGTGCCAGCAGCTTAAGGGTCACAGGGGAAAAACTGTTTTTT; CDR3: CASSLRVTGEKLFF
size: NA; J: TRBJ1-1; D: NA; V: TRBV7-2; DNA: TGTGCCAGCAGCACCCGACAGGAACGAGCTGAAGCTTTCTTT; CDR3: CASSTRQERAEAFF
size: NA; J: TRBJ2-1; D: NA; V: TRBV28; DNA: TGTGCCAGCAGTAAAGCGGGTGGGGGGTACAATGAGCAGTTCTTC; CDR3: CASSKAGGGYNEQFF
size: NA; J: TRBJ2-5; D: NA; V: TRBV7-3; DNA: TGTGCCAGCAGCCCGACCCCGGGGGTGGCCCAGTACTTC; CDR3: CASSPTPGVAQYF
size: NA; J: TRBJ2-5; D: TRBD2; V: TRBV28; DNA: TGTGCCAGCAGTTTATGGGGGGGGGAGACCCAGTACTTC; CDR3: CASSLWGGETQYF
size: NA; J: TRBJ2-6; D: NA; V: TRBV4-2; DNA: TGTGCCAGCAGCCAAGTGGGCAGTAGCTCTGGGGCCAACGTCCTGACTTTC; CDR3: CASSQVGSSSGANVLTF
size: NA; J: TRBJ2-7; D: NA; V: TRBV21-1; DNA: TGTGCCAGCAGCAAAATCGCGGGAGGGCGGCAGTACTTC; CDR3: CASSKIAGGRQYF
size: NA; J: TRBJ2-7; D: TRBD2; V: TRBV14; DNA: TGTGCCAGCTCGTCTGTACGGGAGGGGCCCTACGAGCAGTACTTC; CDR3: CASSSVREGPYEQYF
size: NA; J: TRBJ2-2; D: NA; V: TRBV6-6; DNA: TGTGCCAGCAGTTACTCGAGTAACAGTAATAGCGGGGAGCTGTTTTTT; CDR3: CASSYSSNSNSGELFF
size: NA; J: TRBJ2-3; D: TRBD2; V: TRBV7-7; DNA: TGTGCTAGCAGCCGCGGGACTAGCGCGACCACAGATACGCAGTATTTT; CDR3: CASSRGTSATTDTQYF
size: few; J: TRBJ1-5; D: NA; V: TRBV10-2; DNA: TGCGCCAGCGCTCAAGGGGGGGGCAATCAGCCCCAGCATTTT; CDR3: CASAQGGGNQPQHF
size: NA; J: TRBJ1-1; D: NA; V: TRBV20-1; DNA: TGCAGTGCTGCTGCGTACAGGGAAGCTTTCTTT; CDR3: CSAAAYREAFF
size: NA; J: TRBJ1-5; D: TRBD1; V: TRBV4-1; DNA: TGCGCCAGCAGCCGAGGGGAGACAGGGTGGCAGCCCCAGCATTTT; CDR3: CASSRGETGWQPQHF
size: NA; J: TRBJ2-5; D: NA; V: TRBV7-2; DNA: TGTGCCAGCAGCTTTTCGGAGACCCAGTACTTC; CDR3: CASSFSETQYF
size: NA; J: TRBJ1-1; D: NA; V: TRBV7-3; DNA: TGTGCCAGCAGCTTAAGTTACGGGATTGAAGCTTTCTTT; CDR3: CASSLSYGIEAFF
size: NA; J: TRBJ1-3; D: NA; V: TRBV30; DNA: TGTGCCTGGACTAATCCCCGAAGATCTGGAAACACCATATATTTT; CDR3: CAWTNPRRSGNTIYF
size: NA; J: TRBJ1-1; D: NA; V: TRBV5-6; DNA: TGTGCCAGCAGCTTTCCAGGGCGCGATGAAGCTTTCTTT; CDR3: CASSFPGRDEAFF
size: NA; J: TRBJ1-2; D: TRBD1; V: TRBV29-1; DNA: TGCAGCGTCGACAGGGATGGCTACACCTTC; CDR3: CSVDRDGYTF
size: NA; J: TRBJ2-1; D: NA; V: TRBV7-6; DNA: TGTGCCAGCACCCCCGGTAGGTCCGAAGCGCATGAGCAGTTCTTC; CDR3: CASTPGRSEAHEQFF
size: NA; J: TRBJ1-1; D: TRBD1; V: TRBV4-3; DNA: TGCGCCAGCAGCCAAGATTGGTTACAGGGGGAAGCTTTCTTT; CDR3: CASSQDWLQGEAFF
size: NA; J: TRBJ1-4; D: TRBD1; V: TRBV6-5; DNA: TGTGCCAGCAGTTTTTTCAGGGGGGTTAATGAAAAACTGTTTTTT; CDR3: CASSFFRGVNEKLFF
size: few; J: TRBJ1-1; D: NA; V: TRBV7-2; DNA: TGTGCCAGCAGCTTAGCCCTGACAGGTGCTGAAGCTTTCTTT; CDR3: CASSLALTGAEAFF
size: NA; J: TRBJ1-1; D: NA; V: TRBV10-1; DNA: TGCGCCAGCAGTGTCCCGGGACAAAAGACCCCATACATGAACACTGAAGCTTTCTTT; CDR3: CASSVPGQKTPYMNTEAFF
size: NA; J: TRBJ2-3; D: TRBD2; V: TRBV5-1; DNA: TGCGCCAGCTTATGGGAGGGCCAATCAGATACGCAGTATTTT; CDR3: CASLWEGQSDTQYF
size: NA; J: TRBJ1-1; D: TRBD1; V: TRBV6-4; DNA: TGTGCCTGGGGACAGCACCGTAGTGGGGACACTGAAGCTTTCTTT; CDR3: CAWGQHRSGDTEAFF
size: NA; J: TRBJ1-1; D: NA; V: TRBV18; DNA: TGTGCCAGCTCACCAGAAGCGGACACTGAAGCTTTCTTT; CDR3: CASSPEADTEAFF